This passage covers 8 T cell receptor beta chains from one sample sequenced in a study of CD8+ T cells in alopecia areata. Regarding treatment: oral pan-JAK inhibitor, 5-10 mg twice daily. Extracted RNA was reverse transcribed, and the resulting cDNA served as sequencing template. Only in-frame clones appear in the TCRdb table, and some are missing; sequencing was by immunoSEQ multiplex PCR. The data show under 150,000 clones, around 54% seen once. The specimen was CD4+ T cells sorted from blood, collected at week 24, from a patient treated with tofacitinib. The source of these receptors is a human donor with alopecia areata.

This clone was detected a few times. The germline gene is not matched at one end of the junction; a read error may be the cause. The V and J genes are TRBV2 and TRBJ2-7, with 8 nucleotides matching TRBD2. Per germline, CDR1 SNHLY and CDR2 FYNNEI. The CDR3 is 13 residues long. The CDR3 loop is CASSEVLGAGAHF. The CDR3 bases are TGTGCCAGCAGTGAAGTGTTAGGAGCGGGGGCCCACTTC.

V usage is TRBV2 and J usage is TRBJ1-5; D call uncertain. V shed 7 bases and J shed 0 bases, with 7 bases lying between them. This CDR3 contains 13 residues. Germline CDR1 and CDR2: SNHLY and FYNNEI. CDR3 bases: TGTGCCAGCATGGACGATAGCAATCAGCCCCAGCATTTT. Amino acids: CASMDDSNQPQHF.

This chain uses TRBV7-2 with TRBJ2-7, with D possibly being TRBD2 (6 bases). Trimming shortened V by 5 bases and J by 5 bases, and 16 bases separated the two germline ends. CDR3 length: 14 residues. Germline V gene lookup returns CDR1 SGHTA and CDR2 FQGNSA. CDR3 nucleotide sequence: TGTGCCAGCAGCACCCAATGGCGGGATCACGAGCAGTACTTC. Protein sequence: CASSTQWRDHEQYF. Full variable domain (outside the CDR3, taken from reference TRBV7-2 and TRBJ2-7): GAGVSQSPSNKVTEKGKDVELRCDPISGHTALYWYRQSLGQGLEFLIYFQGNSAPDKSGLPSDRFSAERTGGSVSTLTIQRTQQEDSAVYLCASSTQWRDHEQYFGPGTRLTVT.

This sequence joins TRBV7-2 and TRBJ2-2; D is possibly TRBD1 (6 bases). The CDR3 loop spans 17 amino acids. Per the germline V gene, CDR1 is SGHTA and CDR2 is FQGNSA. V was trimmed by 4 bases and J by 5 bases, leaving 20 bases between them. The CDR3 is CASSSLGRGARTGELFF. The CDR3 nucleotides are TGTGCCAGCAGCTCCTTAGGCAGGGGCGCGAGGACCGGGGAGCTGTTTTTT.

This clone was detected once. This chain uses TRBV2 with TRBJ1-2, with D uncertain. Germline V lookup: CDR1 SNHLY, CDR2 FYNNEI. The CDR3 totals 13 residues. Trimming stripped 1 base from V and 4 bases from J, with 7 bases between. CDR3 region: CASSEVDGYGYTF. CDR3 nucleotides: TGTGCCAGCAGTGAAGTGGATGGCTATGGCTACACCTTC.

V and J are TRBV29-1 and TRBJ2-2; 8 bases line up with TRBD1. The CDR3 spans 14 residues. The V gene end was trimmed by 5 bases and the J gene end by 3 bases; junction bases not matched to a gene: 5. The germline gives CDR1 SQVTM, CDR2 ANQGSEA. In DNA, the CDR3 is TGCAGCGTTATGGACAGGGTAGACACCGGGGAGCTGTTTTTT. This gives the protein CSVMDRVDTGELFF.

V gene TRBV9 combines with J gene TRBJ2-7, with 9 bases aligning to TRBD2. CDR3 size: 15 residues. Germline lookup yields CDR1 SGDLS and CDR2 YYNGEE. V lost 6 bases to trimming and J lost 6 bases; unmatched junction nucleotides: 13. In nucleotides, the CDR3 is TGTGCCAGCACTCCTTCCGGGACTAGCATGGGCGAGCAGTACTTC. Amino acids: CASTPSGTSMGEQYF. The full variable domain, its missing parts supplied by reference TRBV9 and TRBJ2-7, is DSGVTQTPKHLITATGQRVTLRCSPRSGDLSVYWYQQSLDQGLQFLIQYYNGEERAKGNILERFSAQQFPDLHSELNLSSLELGDSALYFCASTPSGTSMGEQYFGPGTRLTVT.

For the CDR3, the DNA is TGCGCCAGCAGCTTGGGGCCTCAGGGAACCTACAATGAGCAGTTCTTC. It translates to CASSLGPQGTYNEQFF. The rearrangement links TRBV5-1 to TRBJ2-1; weak D call: TRBD1 (5 bases). Germline CDR1 and CDR2: SGHRS and YFSETQ. V was clipped by 0 bases and J by 2 bases, with 12 bases between them. The CDR3 length is 16 residues.